This T cell receptor (beta chain) was sequenced during a study of Ad26.COV2.S vaccination and SARS-CoV-2 variants. Of note for this clone: What it recognizes is unknown.

The CDR3 sequence is 13 residues long. Germline assignment: CDR1 LNHNV and CDR2 YYDKDF (reference sequence). The germline V and J ends were trimmed by 1 base and 5 bases, with 9 bases remaining between them. Clones were read by immunoSEQ multiplex PCR, and TCRdb kept only the in-frame ones, dropping some. The sample has 120,000 to 150,000 clones; approximately 90% are singletons. Points from the study as a whole: Recipients of either vaccine or placebo displayed similar breadth of non-spike TCRs. In vaccinated individuals, spike-specific CD8+ and CD4+ T cell responses reportedly displayed substantial breadth. Analyses that measured TCR breadth and depth may have underestimated total T cell responses.

The chain links TRBV15 to TRBJ2-7; D gene uncertain. Sample: peripheral blood, taken after recovery from COVID-19. The receptor was isolated from a human donor who had recovered from COVID-19. DNA for the CDR3: TGTGCCACCAGCAGAGGCCTTAATGACGAGCAGTACTTC. It encodes CATSRGLNDEQYF.